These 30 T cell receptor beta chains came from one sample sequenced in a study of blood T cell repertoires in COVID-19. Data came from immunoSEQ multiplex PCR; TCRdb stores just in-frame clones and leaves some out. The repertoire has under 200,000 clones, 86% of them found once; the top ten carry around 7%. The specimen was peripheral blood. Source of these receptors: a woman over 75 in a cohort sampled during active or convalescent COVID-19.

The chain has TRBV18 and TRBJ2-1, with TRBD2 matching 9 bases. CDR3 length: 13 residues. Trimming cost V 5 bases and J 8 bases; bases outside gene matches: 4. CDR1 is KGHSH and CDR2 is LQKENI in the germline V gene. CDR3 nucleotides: TGTGCCAGCTCATCGACTAGCGGACATGAGCAGTTCTTC. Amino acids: CASSSTSGHEQFF.

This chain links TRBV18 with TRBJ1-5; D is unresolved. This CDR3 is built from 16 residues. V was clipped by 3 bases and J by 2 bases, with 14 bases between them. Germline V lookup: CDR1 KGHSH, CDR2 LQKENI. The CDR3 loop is CASSPGSGIGNQPQHF. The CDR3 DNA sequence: TGTGCCAGCTCACCGGGTAGCGGTATCGGCAATCAGCCCCAGCATTTT.

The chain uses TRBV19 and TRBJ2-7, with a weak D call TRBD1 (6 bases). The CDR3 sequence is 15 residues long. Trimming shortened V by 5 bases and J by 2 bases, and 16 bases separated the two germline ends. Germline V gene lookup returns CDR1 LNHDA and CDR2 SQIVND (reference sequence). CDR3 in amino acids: CASSVTGTQAYEQYF. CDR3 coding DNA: TGTGCCAGTAGTGTCACAGGGACACAAGCCTACGAGCAGTACTTC.

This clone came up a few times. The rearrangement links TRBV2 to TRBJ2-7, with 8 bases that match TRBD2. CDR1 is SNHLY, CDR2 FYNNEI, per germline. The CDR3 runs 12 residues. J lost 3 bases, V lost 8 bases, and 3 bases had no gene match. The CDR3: CASGTRNYEQYF. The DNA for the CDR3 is TGTGCCAGCGGGACTAGAAACTACGAGCAGTACTTC. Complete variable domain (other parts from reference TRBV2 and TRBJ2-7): EPEVTQTPSHQVTQMGQEVILRCVPISNHLYFYWYRQILGQKVEFLVSFYNNEISEKSEIFDDQFSVERPDGSNFTLKIRSTKLEDSAMYFCASGTRNYEQYFGPGTRLTVT.

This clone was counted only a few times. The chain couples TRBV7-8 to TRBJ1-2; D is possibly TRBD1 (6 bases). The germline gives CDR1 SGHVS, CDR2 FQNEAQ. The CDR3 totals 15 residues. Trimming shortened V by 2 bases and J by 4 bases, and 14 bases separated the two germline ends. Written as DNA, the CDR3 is TGTGCCAGCAGCTTAAGGACAGAGAGTTTCTATGGCTACACCTTC. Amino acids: CASSLRTESFYGYTF.

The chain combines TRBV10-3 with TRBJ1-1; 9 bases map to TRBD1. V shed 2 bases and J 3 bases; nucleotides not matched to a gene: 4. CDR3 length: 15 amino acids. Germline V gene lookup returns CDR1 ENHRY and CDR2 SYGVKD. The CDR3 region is CAISEGTGIYTEAFF. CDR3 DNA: TGTGCCATCAGTGAGGGGACAGGGATCTACACTGAAGCTTTCTTT.

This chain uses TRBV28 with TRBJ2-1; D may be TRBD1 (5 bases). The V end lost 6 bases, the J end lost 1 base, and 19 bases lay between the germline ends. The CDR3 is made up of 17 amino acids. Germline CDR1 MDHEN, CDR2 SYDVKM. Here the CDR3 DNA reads TGTGCCAGCAGCCAACTGTGGGATAGGGGTTCCTACAATGAGCAGTTCTTC. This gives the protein CASSQLWDRGSYNEQFF.

In nucleotides, the CDR3 is TGTGCCAGCAGCTTAGCGACCGACAGGGGGTACGAGCAGTACTTC. It encodes CASSLATDRGYEQYF. The V gene is TRBV7-9, the J gene TRBJ2-7; 9 bases fit TRBD1. With 0 bases clipped from V and 4 bases from J, the junction kept 4 bases outside the gene matches. The CDR3 has 15 amino acids. In germline, CDR1 is SEHNR, CDR2 FQNEAQ (reference sequence).

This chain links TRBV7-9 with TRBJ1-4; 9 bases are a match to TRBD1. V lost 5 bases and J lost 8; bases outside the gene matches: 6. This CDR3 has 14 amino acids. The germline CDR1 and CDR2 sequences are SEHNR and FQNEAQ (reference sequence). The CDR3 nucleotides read TGTGCCAGCAGCCCCGGGACAGGGAACGAAAAACTGTTTTTT. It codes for CASSPGTGNEKLFF.

The CDR3 DNA reads as TGTGCCAGCAGACCAGGACAGGCCACTTGGGGCTACACCTTC. Its translation is CASRPGQATWGYTF. The rearrangement links TRBV5-5 to TRBJ1-2; 7 bases agree with TRBD1. V gave up 5 bases and J gave up 8 bases; unmatched junction bases: 12. The germline V gene has CDR1 SGHKS and CDR2 YYEKEE (reference sequence). The length of the CDR3 is 14 residues.

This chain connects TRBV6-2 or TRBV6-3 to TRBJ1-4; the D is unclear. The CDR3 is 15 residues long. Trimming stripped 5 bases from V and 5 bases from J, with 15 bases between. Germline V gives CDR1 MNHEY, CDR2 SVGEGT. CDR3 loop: CASSRPKSLNEKLFF. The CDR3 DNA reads TGTGCCAGCAGTCGCCCTAAGAGCTTGAATGAAAAACTGTTTTTT.

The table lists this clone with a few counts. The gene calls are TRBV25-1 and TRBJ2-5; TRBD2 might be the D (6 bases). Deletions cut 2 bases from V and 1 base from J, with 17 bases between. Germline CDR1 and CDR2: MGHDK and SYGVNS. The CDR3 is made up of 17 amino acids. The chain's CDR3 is CASSEPWIGRSQETQYF. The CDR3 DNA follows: TGTGCCAGCAGTGAACCTTGGATTGGGAGGAGCCAAGAGACCCAGTACTTC.

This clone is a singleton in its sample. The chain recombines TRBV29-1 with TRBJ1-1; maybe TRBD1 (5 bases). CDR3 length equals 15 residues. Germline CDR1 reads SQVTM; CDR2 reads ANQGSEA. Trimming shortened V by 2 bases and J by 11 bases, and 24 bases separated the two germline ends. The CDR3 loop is CSVERVQGLGGVAFF. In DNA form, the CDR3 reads TGCAGCGTTGAAAGGGTGCAGGGACTCGGGGGTGTGGCTTTCTTT.

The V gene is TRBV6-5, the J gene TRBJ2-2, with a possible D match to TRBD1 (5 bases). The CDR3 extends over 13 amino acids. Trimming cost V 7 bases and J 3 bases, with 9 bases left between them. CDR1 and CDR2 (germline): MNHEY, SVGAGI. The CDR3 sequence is CASTSGYTGELFF. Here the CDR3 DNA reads TGTGCCAGCACTTCAGGGTACACCGGGGAGCTGTTTTTT.

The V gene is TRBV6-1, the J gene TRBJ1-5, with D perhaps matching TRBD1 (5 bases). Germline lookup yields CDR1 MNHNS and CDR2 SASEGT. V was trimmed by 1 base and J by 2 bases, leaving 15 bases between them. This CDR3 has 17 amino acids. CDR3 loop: CASSEERSRVGNQPQHF. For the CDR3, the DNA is TGTGCCAGCAGTGAAGAGAGGAGCAGGGTTGGCAATCAGCCCCAGCATTTT.

The CDR3 loop reads CASSLTPGGGYTF. CDR3 nucleotides: TGTGCCAGCAGTTTAACTCCAGGGGGGGGCTACACCTTC. The genes are TRBV12-3 or TRBV12-4 and TRBJ1-2; 7 nucleotides align to TRBD1. V was clipped by 2 bases and J by 8 bases; unmatched bases: 5. CDR3 length: 13 amino acids.

CDR3 sequence (DNA): TGTGCCAGCAGTTTAGGTTCCTCTACTACCCTGAATTCACCCCTCCACTTT. This gives the protein CASSLGSSTTLNSPLHF. This chain connects TRBV28 to TRBJ1-6; no firm D call. V lost 2 bases and J 7 bases, leaving 18 bases between the germline ends. The germline V gene has CDR1 MDHEN and CDR2 SYDVKM. CDR3 length equals 17 residues.

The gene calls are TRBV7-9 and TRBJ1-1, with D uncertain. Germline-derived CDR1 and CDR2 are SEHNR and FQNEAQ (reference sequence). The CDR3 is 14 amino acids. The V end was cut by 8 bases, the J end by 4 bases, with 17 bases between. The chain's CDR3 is CASQAGGFSTEAFF. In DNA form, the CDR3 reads TGTGCCAGCCAAGCAGGTGGGTTCAGCACTGAAGCTTTCTTT.

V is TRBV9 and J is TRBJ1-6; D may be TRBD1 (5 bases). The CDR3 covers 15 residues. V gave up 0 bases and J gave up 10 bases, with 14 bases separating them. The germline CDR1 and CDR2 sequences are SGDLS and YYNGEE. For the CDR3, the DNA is TGTGCCAGCAGCGTAGCCTTGCAGGGTGGCTCACCCCTCCACTTT. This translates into CASSVALQGGSPLHF.

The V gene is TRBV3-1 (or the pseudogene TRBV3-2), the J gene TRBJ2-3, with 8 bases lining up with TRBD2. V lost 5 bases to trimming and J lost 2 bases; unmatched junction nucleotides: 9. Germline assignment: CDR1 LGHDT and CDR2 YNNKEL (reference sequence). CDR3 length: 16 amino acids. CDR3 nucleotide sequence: TGTGCCAGCAGCACCAGCGGGAGATTCTACACAGATACGCAGTATTTT. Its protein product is CASSTSGRFYTDTQYF.

The CDR3 sequence: CASSHGTAGVPLHF. CDR3 nucleotides: TGTGCCAGCAGCCACGGGACAGCGGGGGTCCCCCTCCACTTT. V usage is TRBV3-1 (or the pseudogene TRBV3-2) and J usage is TRBJ1-6; 7 positions match TRBD1. V shed 3 bases, J shed 13 bases, and the junction held 9 bases outside the gene matches. CDR3 length equals 14 residues. CDR1 and CDR2 from the germline V gene are LGHDT and YNNKEL (reference sequence).

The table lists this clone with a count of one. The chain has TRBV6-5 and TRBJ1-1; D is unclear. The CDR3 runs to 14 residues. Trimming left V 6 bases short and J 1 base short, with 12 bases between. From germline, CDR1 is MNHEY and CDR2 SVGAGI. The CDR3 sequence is CASSSLSRNTEAFF. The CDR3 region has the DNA TGTGCCAGCAGCTCCCTCTCCAGGAACACTGAAGCTTTCTTT.

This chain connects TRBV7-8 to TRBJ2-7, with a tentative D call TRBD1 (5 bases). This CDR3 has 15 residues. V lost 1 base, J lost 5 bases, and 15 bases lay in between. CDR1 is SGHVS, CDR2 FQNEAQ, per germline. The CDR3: CASSLGRVAPHEQYF. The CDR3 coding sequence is TGTGCCAGCAGCTTAGGCAGGGTCGCGCCCCACGAGCAGTACTTC.

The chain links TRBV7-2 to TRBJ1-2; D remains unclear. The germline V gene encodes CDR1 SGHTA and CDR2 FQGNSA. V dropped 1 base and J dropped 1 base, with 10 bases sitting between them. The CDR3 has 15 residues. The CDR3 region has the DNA TGTGCCAGCAGCTTAGGGAGGGTTCGTAACTATGGCTACACCTTC. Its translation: CASSLGRVRNYGYTF.

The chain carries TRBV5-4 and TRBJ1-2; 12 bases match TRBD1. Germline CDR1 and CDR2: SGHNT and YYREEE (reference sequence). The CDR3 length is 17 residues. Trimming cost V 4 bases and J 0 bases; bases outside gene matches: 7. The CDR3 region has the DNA TGTGCCAGCAGCATGGGACAGGGGGCGGGCCCTAACTATGGCTACACCTTC. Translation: CASSMGQGAGPNYGYTF.

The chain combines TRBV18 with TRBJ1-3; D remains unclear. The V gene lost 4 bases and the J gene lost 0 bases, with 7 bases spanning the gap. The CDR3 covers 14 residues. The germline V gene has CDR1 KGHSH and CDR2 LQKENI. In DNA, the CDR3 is TGTGCCAGCTCACGACGGGACTCTGGAAACACCATATATTTT. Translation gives CASSRRDSGNTIYF.

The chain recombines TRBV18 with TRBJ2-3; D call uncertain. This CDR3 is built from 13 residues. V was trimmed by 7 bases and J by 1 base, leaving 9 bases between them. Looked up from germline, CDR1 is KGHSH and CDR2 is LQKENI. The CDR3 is CASFLSGTDTQYF. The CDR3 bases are TGTGCCAGCTTCCTCTCAGGCACAGATACGCAGTATTTT.

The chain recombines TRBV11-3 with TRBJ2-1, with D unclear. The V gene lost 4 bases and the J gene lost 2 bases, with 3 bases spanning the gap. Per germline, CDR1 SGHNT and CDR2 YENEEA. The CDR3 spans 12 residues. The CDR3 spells CASSSAYNEQFF. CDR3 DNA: TGTGCCAGCAGCTCCGCCTACAATGAGCAGTTCTTC.

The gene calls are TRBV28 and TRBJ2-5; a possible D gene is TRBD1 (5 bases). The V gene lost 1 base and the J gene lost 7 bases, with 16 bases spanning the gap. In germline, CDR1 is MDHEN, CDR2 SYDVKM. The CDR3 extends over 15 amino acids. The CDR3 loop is CASSLLGRVVGTQYF. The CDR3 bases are TGTGCCAGCAGTTTATTGGGCAGGGTGGTCGGGACCCAGTACTTC.

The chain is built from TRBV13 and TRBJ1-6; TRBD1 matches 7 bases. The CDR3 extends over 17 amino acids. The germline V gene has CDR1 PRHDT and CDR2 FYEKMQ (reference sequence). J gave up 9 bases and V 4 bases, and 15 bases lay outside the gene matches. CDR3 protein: CASSSRDSDSVGSPLHF. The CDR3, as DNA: TGTGCCAGCAGCTCCCGGGACAGCGACAGCGTCGGTTCACCCCTCCACTTT.